Each of the 19 T cell receptor beta chains below was sequenced from the same sample in a study of molecular identifiers for immune sequencing clone quantification. TCRdb re-analysed the PCR reads in MiXCR, keeping a single row per CDR3 protein. The sample yields approximately 90,000 distinct CDR3 sequences, 24% seen once. The sequenced material came from naive CD8+ T cells from blood, with Jurkat cell RNA spiked in. Subset denoted: FACS-sorted CD8+CD4-CCR7+CD45RA+ naive T cells. The receptors shown here come from a human donor in good health. Some libraries in this study had Jurkat cell RNA spiked in.

There are many counts of this clonotype. This rearrangement joins TRBV27 to TRBJ2-3; perhaps TRBD1 as D (6 bases). V gave up 4 bases and J gave up 4 bases, with 24 bases separating them. Germline-derived CDR1 and CDR2 are MNHEY and SMNVEV (reference sequence). The CDR3 totals 18 residues. The CDR3 here is CASSSNPLGGKGADTQYF. CDR3 sequence (DNA): TGTGCCAGCAGTTCGAACCCCCTAGGGGGAAAAGGGGCAGATACGCAGTATTTT.

This clonotype was observed at least ten times. The J gene is TRBJ2-3, the V gene TRBV7-9; 7 bases are shared with TRBD2. The ends lost 5 bases at V and 4 bases at J; junction bases unmatched: 9. The CDR3 runs to 15 residues. Germline V lookup: CDR1 SEHNR, CDR2 FQNEAQ (reference sequence). CDR3 sequence: CASSPGLGGPDTQYF. CDR3 in DNA: TGTGCCAGCAGCCCCGGACTAGGAGGTCCAGATACGCAGTATTTT. Combining the CDR3 with reference TRBV7-9 and TRBJ2-3 gives the whole variable domain DTGVSQNPRHKITKRGQNVTFRCDPISEHNRLYWYRQTLGQGPEFLTYFQNEAQLEKSRLLSDRFSAERPKGSFSTLEIQRTEQGDSAMYLCASSPGLGGPDTQYFGPGTRLTVL.

Comment on this clonotype: One end of the junction fails to match germline, which may point to a read error. The chain recombines TRBV2 with TRBJ2-5; 7 bases are a match to TRBD1. This CDR3 contains 13 residues. Germline CDR1 is SNHLY and CDR2 is FYNNEI. In DNA, the CDR3 is TGTGGCAGCAGGGGGACCCCCCGAGAGACCCAGTGCTTC. The encoded protein is CGSRGTPRETQCF.

This clonotype appeared many times. The rearrangement uses TRBV7-9 and TRBJ2-5; 7 nucleotides line up with TRBD2. The CDR3 runs to 15 residues. Germline trimming cut 4 bases from V and 3 bases from J; bases unmatched to any gene: 8. CDR1 is SEHNR, CDR2 FQNEAQ, per germline (reference sequence). The CDR3 is CASSYGPGGEETQYF. The CDR3 region has the DNA TGTGCCAGCAGCTATGGACCTGGGGGGGAAGAGACCCAGTACTTC.

For this clonotype: A much more abundant neighbour one base away suggests this may be a read error. This is likely a read error, given that the CDR3 carries no conserved phenylalanine or tryptophan at its end. The chain has TRBV6-1 and TRBJ1-2; D unclear. Trimming shortened V by 1 base and J by 5 bases, and 11 bases separated the two germline ends. Per germline, CDR1 MNHNS and CDR2 SASEGT. This CDR3 comprises 14 residues. CDR3 bases: TGTGCCAGCAGTGAAGAATTAGGAACATATGGCTACACCTAC. Its translation is CASSEELGTYGYTY.

This clonotype was counted only a few times. This sequence joins TRBV7-9 and TRBJ2-1; D is unresolved. The ends were cut back, 3 bases at V and 1 base at J, with 10 bases in the middle. The germline V gene has CDR1 SEHNR and CDR2 FQNEAQ (reference sequence). The CDR3 covers 15 residues. CDR3 in DNA: TGTGCCAGCAGCTTTCCAGGCGCATCCTACAATGAGCAGTTCTTC. This gives the protein CASSFPGASYNEQFF.

This clonotype was counted ten times or more. CDR3 coding DNA: TGTGCCAGCAGCGCACAAGAGACCCAGTACTTC. It is translated as CASSAQETQYF. V usage is TRBV6-4 and J usage is TRBJ2-5; D not certain. The CDR3 consists of 11 residues. Germline V gene lookup returns CDR1 MRHNA and CDR2 SNTAGT. V was shortened by 6 bases and J by 2 bases, with 4 bases between the two germline ends.

Concerning this clonotype: A single base separates this from a much larger clone, so it may be a read error. This chain joins TRBV24-1 and TRBJ2-1; D uncertain. The CDR3 has 11 amino acids. Trimming shortened V by 4 bases and J by 5 bases, and 2 bases separated the two germline ends. Germline CDR1 reads KGHDR; CDR2 reads SFDVKD. The CDR3 DNA is TGTGCCACCAGTGAGCACAATGAGCAGTTCTTC. Protein: CATSEHNEQFF.

At least ten counts were recorded for this clonotype. The chain combines TRBV7-9 with TRBJ1-3; D not resolved. Looked up from germline, CDR1 is SEHNR and CDR2 is FQNEAQ (reference sequence). V was clipped by 4 bases and J by 0 bases, with 13 bases between them. This CDR3 region has 16 residues. The CDR3 DNA reads TGTGCCAGCAGCTCCCCGGCGGCGGACTCTGGAAACACCATATATTTT. Amino acids: CASSSPAADSGNTIYF.

For this clonotype: One end of the junction varies from germline; a read error may be responsible. The chain uses TRBV5-3 and TRBJ2-5; 7 bases match TRBD1. TRBV5-3 is noted as an ORF with a role that remains uncertain. There are 16 residues in the CDR3. As DNA, the CDR3 is TGTGCCAGCAGCTATCGGGACAGAAAAGCCCAAGAGACCCAGTACTTC. It yields the protein CASSYRDRKAQETQYF.

A remark on this clonotype: A much larger clone lies one base from this, so it may be a read error. The rearrangement joins TRBV20-1 to TRBJ2-1; 8 bases map to TRBD2. Trimming took 0 bases from V and 12 from J; bases not matched to a gene: 19. Germline V gene lookup returns CDR1 DFQATT and CDR2 SNEGSKA (reference sequence). The CDR3 runs to 17 residues. The DNA of the CDR3 is TGCAGTGCTAGAGACCCCCCCGCGGGGCTCGGGGGGGGTGGGCAGTTCTTC. This encodes CSARDPPAGLGGGGQFF.

The sample holds many counts of this clonotype. The J gene is TRBJ2-5, the V gene TRBV7-9; D gene unclear. The CDR3 totals 13 residues. The V end was cut by 6 bases, the J end by 0 bases, with 8 bases between. The V gene's germline CDR1 is SEHNR and CDR2 FQNEAQ (reference sequence). The CDR3 coding sequence is TGTGCCAGCAGTCCCTCAAACCAAGAGACCCAGTACTTC. This encodes CASSPSNQETQYF.

This clonotype occurred many times. The rearrangement links TRBV20-1 to TRBJ1-6; possible D gene TRBD1, 6 bases. V gave up 5 bases and J gave up 14 bases, with 22 bases separating them. CDR3 length: 14 residues. The V gene's germline CDR1 is DFQATT and CDR2 SNEGSKA (reference sequence). CDR3 sequence: CSAPGQRPREALHF. As DNA, the CDR3 is TGCAGTGCTCCGGGACAACGGCCTAGAGAAGCCCTCCACTTT.

This clonotype was detected only a few times. V is TRBV19 and J is TRBJ2-7; D possibly corresponds to TRBD2 (6 bases). The germline V and J ends were trimmed by 4 bases and 5 bases, with 15 bases remaining between them. Germline lookup yields CDR1 LNHDA and CDR2 SQIVND (reference sequence). The CDR3 spans 14 residues. The CDR3 DNA sequence: TGTGCCAGTAGTACCTTCGGGGGAGCGGACGAGCAGTACTTC. Its translation: CASSTFGGADEQYF.

This clonotype was observed a few times. The gene calls are TRBV11-3 and TRBJ2-1; 13 positions agree with TRBD2. Germline CDR1 reads SGHNT; CDR2 reads YENEEA. CDR3 length: 16 residues. The trim removed 4 bases at V and 8 bases at J, leaving 8 bases unmatched. This chain's CDR3 is CASSSSGTSGMDEQFF. The CDR3 region has the DNA TGTGCCAGCAGCTCATCCGGGACTAGCGGGATGGATGAGCAGTTCTTC.

The chain recombines TRBV4-3 with TRBJ2-1; 10 nucleotides line up with TRBD2. The CDR3 length is 17 residues. Germline V lookup: CDR1 LGHNA, CDR2 YSLEER. V dropped 1 base and J dropped 3; count of bases not matched to a gene: 6. CDR3 nucleotides: TGCGCCAGCAGCCAAGGGAGCGGGGGGGCCTTCTACAATGAGCAGTTCTTC. It translates to CASSQGSGGAFYNEQFF.

Many counts were recorded for this clonotype. V usage is TRBV14 and J usage is TRBJ2-5, with D perhaps TRBD1 or TRBD2 (6 bases each). CDR3 length: 17 residues. V was pared by 0 bases and J by 2 bases, with 16 bases between. Per germline, CDR1 SGHDN and CDR2 FVKESK. The chain's CDR3 is CASSQDRGEQPQETQYF. Here the CDR3 DNA reads TGTGCCAGCAGCCAAGATAGGGGGGAGCAGCCTCAAGAGACCCAGTACTTC.

In its sample, this clonotype was seen many times. This chain uses TRBV2 with TRBJ2-3, with 9 nucleotides matching TRBD2. The CDR3 is 16 amino acids. Losses at the gene ends were 1 base for V and 0 bases for J; bases not matched to a gene: 2. The germline V gene encodes CDR1 SNHLY and CDR2 FYNNEI. As DNA, the CDR3 is TGTGCCAGCAGTGAAGTAGCGGGGGCTAGCACAGATACGCAGTATTTT. Protein: CASSEVAGASTDTQYF.

This clonotype was detected many times. The chain combines TRBV7-9 with TRBJ2-7; D may be TRBD1 or TRBD2 (5 bases each). V lost 5 bases and J lost 3, with 20 bases in between. Germline CDR1 SEHNR, CDR2 FQNEAQ (reference sequence). This CDR3 contains 16 residues. CDR3 amino acids: CASSQGFGIPLYEQYF. CDR3 bases: TGTGCCAGCAGCCAGGGATTCGGGATCCCACTCTACGAGCAGTACTTC. The whole variable domain, filled in from reference TRBV7-9 and TRBJ2-7, reads DTGVSQNPRHKITKRGQNVTFRCDPISEHNRLYWYRQTLGQGPEFLTYFQNEAQLEKSRLLSDRFSAERPKGSFSTLEIQRTEQGDSAMYLCASSQGFGIPLYEQYFGPGTRLTVT.